This TCR beta chain was documented in a study of human T cells and chemical hapten exposure. For the study at large: On roughly 2 cm by roughly 2 cm of upper inner arm skin, sensitization was performed with 2% DPC. Patch tests delivered 0.01% DPC to the upper back and were evaluated at 6 days.

It was the library that attached unique molecular identifiers to individual cDNA molecules. TCRdb redid the calling of the RACE reads with MiXCR, one entry per CDR3 protein. This sample yields some 400,000 distinct CDR3 sequences, of which more than 4.5% are seen a single time; around 2.3% belongs to the top ten. This CDR3 has 13 amino acids. Germline CDR1 MNHNY, CDR2 SVGAGI (reference sequence). Trimming cost V 8 bases and J 4 bases, with 14 bases left between them. This clonotype was detected only a few times. Time point noted: patch test 1, 2 weeks after DPC sensitization. Treatment denoted: therapeutic diphenylcyclopropenone sensitization with weekly scalp DPC.

The source material was whole blood, sampled in connection with sensitization to the hapten diphenylcyclopropenone (DPC). The rearrangement uses TRBV6-6 and TRBJ1-1; a possible D gene is TRBD1 (6 bases). This receptor was obtained from a woman aged 45-60 years with alopecia areata. Some clones in this sample may be carry-over from other donors' samples. The CDR3 DNA reads as TGTGCCAGCCTTAGTAGGGGGGGCACTGAAGCTTTCTTT. Protein: CASLSRGGTEAFF.